A selection of T cell receptor beta chains follows, all from one sample in a study of T cells in Graves' hyperthyroidism and ophthalmopathy. TCRdb processed the multiplex PCR reads anew with MiXCR; each CDR3 protein has one entry. The sample contains under 750,000 distinct CDR3 sequences, roughly a sixth of which appear only once. Sequencing was carried out using blood. These receptor sequences come from a woman aged 45-60 years with Graves' hyperthyroidism that later progressed to Graves' ophthalmopathy. Both conserved end residues are part of each CDR3. The order of the fields is clone size, CDR3 length, V gene, D gene, CDR3 protein. A D gene is named only where the DNA matches it firmly. The size entry is marked missing in some rows and otherwise reads once, few, many or a size class.

clone size: many
CDR3 length: 15
V gene: TRBV27
D gene: TRBD1
CDR3 protein: CASSELDRGQETQYF

clone size: many
CDR3 length: 16
V gene: TRBV3-1
D gene: .
CDR3 protein: CASSQDLAGPNTEAFF

clone size: many
CDR3 length: 15
V gene: TRBV11-1
D gene: TRBD1
CDR3 protein: CASSWIGTANYGYTF

clone size: .
CDR3 length: 15
V gene: TRBV20-1
D gene: TRBD1
CDR3 protein: CSARVLTGGTNIQYF

clone size: .
CDR3 length: 14
V gene: TRBV6-5
D gene: .
CDR3 protein: CASSYSVGISPLHF

clone size: many
CDR3 length: 15
V gene: TRBV7-2
D gene: TRBD1
CDR3 protein: CASSSNDRANTEAFF

clone size: .
CDR3 length: 16
V gene: TRBV5-1
D gene: TRBD2
CDR3 protein: CASSLAGGGASDTQYF

clone size: .
CDR3 length: 14
V gene: TRBV6-1
D gene: .
CDR3 protein: CASSGSLSAGELFF

clone size: few
CDR3 length: 14
V gene: TRBV27
D gene: .
CDR3 protein: CASRRGSHTDTQYF

clone size: many
CDR3 length: 14
V gene: TRBV20-1
D gene: .
CDR3 protein: CSARVVGGNQPQHF

clone size: many
CDR3 length: 15
V gene: TRBV11-2
D gene: TRBD1
CDR3 protein: CASSLGQGAFNEQFF

clone size: many
CDR3 length: 16
V gene: TRBV18
D gene: .
CDR3 protein: CASSPPGFVSNQPQHF

clone size: many
CDR3 length: 14
V gene: TRBV11-2
D gene: TRBD1
CDR3 protein: CASSVKGAGTEAFF

clone size: few
CDR3 length: 15
V gene: TRBV27
D gene: .
CDR3 protein: CASNPMSSYNSPLHF

clone size: .
CDR3 length: 17
V gene: TRBV7-2
D gene: TRBD2
CDR3 protein: CASSLGASGGAGYEQYF

clone size: .
CDR3 length: 14
V gene: TRBV2
D gene: TRBD1
CDR3 protein: CASSVGQGGYGYTF

clone size: .
CDR3 length: 15
V gene: TRBV10-3
D gene: .
CDR3 protein: CAISEGGHSGNTIYF

clone size: .
CDR3 length: 14
V gene: TRBV10-3
D gene: .
CDR3 protein: CAISERQGNQPQHF

clone size: .
CDR3 length: 13
V gene: TRBV29-1
D gene: TRBD1
CDR3 protein: CSAKTTGGTEAFF

clone size: many
CDR3 length: 11
V gene: TRBV20-1
D gene: .
CDR3 protein: CSARRDNEQFF

clone size: .
CDR3 length: 14
V gene: TRBV30
D gene: .
CDR3 protein: CAWMWAGVNYGYTF

clone size: few
CDR3 length: 14
V gene: TRBV19
D gene: .
CDR3 protein: CASSRQIPNSPLHF

clone size: few
CDR3 length: 17
V gene: TRBV6-6
D gene: TRBD1
CDR3 protein: CASSYSRDRGGGEKLFF

clone size: once
CDR3 length: 14
V gene: TRBV19
D gene: TRBD1
CDR3 protein: CASTPGTGAEEQYF

clone size: few
CDR3 length: 15
V gene: TRBV10-3
D gene: .
CDR3 protein: CAISQGRSSGNTIYF

clone size: .
CDR3 length: 15
V gene: TRBV5-1
D gene: .
CDR3 protein: CASSLEQRVDGIQYF

clone size: many
CDR3 length: 19
V gene: TRBV6-2/TRBV6-3
D gene: TRBD2
CDR3 protein: CASSYRRTSGGAVYNEQFF

clone size: few
CDR3 length: 11
V gene: TRBV6-1
D gene: .
CDR3 protein: CASRPGGYFTF

clone size: many
CDR3 length: 14
V gene: TRBV28
D gene: .
CDR3 protein: CASSHRGLLDTQYF

clone size: .
CDR3 length: 12
V gene: TRBV20-1
D gene: .
CDR3 protein: CSAKRQTDTQYF

clone size: many
CDR3 length: 14
V gene: TRBV6-1
D gene: TRBD1
CDR3 protein: CAGTRGQDNSPLHF

clone size: many
CDR3 length: 14
V gene: TRBV30
D gene: .
CDR3 protein: CAWSGATDGEKLFF

clone size: many
CDR3 length: 14
V gene: TRBV7-3
D gene: .
CDR3 protein: CASSLGARGNTQYF

clone size: .
CDR3 length: 15
V gene: TRBV20-1
D gene: .
CDR3 protein: CSATVREGLYYGYTF

clone size: many
CDR3 length: 14
V gene: TRBV20-1
D gene: .
CDR3 protein: CSARLQGSNTEAFF

clone size: many
CDR3 length: 16
V gene: TRBV5-1
D gene: .
CDR3 protein: CASSLGPGSSYNEQFF

clone size: many
CDR3 length: 13
V gene: TRBV5-1
D gene: TRBD1
CDR3 protein: CASSLQGGTEAFF

clone size: .
CDR3 length: 14
V gene: TRBV5-4
D gene: .
CDR3 protein: CASSLFWGGDEQYF

clone size: .
CDR3 length: 16
V gene: TRBV28
D gene: .
CDR3 protein: CASRTRHRISTDTQYF

clone size: .
CDR3 length: 16
V gene: TRBV6-2/TRBV6-3
D gene: TRBD1
CDR3 protein: CASSYSGTGWIAEAFF

clone size: many
CDR3 length: 17
V gene: TRBV3-1
D gene: .
CDR3 protein: CASSQDSRGPSGRNQYF

clone size: many
CDR3 length: 13
V gene: TRBV3-1
D gene: TRBD1
CDR3 protein: CASSHRDRTGAFF

clone size: few
CDR3 length: 15
V gene: TRBV29-1
D gene: TRBD1
CDR3 protein: CSVAGLDRARETQYF